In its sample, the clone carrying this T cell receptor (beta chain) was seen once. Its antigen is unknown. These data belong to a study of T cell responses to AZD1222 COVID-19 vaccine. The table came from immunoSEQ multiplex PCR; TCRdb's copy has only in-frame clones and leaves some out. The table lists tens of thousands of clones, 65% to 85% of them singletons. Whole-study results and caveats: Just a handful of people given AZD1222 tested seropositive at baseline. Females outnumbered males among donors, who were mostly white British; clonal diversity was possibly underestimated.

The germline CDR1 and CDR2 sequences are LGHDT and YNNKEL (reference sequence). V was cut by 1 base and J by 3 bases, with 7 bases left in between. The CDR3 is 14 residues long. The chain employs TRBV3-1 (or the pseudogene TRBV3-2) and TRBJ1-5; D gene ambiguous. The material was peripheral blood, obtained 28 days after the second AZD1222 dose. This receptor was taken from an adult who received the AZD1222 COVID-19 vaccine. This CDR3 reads CASSQAGPNQPQHF. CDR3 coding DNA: TGTGCCAGCAGCCAAGCTGGCCCCAATCAGCCCCAGCATTTT.